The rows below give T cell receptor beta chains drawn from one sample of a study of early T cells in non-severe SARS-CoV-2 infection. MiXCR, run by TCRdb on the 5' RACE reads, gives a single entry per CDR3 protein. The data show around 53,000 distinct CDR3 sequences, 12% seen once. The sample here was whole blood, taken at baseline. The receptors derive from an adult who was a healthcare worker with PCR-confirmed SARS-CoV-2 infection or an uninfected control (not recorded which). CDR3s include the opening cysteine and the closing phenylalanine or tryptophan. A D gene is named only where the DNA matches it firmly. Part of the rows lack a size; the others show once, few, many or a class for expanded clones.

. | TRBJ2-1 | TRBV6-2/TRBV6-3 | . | CASSLTDIEQFF | TGTGCCAGCAGTTTGACGGACATCGAGCAGTTCTTC
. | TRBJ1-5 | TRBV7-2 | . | CASSTQQNQPQHF | TGTGCCAGCAGCACCCAACAGAATCAGCCCCAGCATTTT
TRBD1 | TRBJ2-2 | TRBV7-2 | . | CASSLTTRRQGPAGELFF | TGTGCCAGCAGCCTAACCACGAGAAGACAGGGACCGGCCGGGGAGCTGTTTTTT
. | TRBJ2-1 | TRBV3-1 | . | CASSVANEQFF | TGTGCCAGCAGCGTAGCGAATGAGCAGTTCTTC
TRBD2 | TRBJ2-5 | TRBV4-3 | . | CASSQGLAGQETQYF | TGCGCCAGCAGCCAAGGGCTAGCGGGGCAAGAGACCCAGTACTTC
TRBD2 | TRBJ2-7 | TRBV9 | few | CASSRGDLREQYF | TGTGCCAGCAGCCGGGGGGACTTGCGCGAGCAGTACTTC
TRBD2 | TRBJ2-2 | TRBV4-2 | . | CASRPSGRAGDSYTGELFF | TGTGCCAGCAGGCCTAGCGGGAGGGCTGGTGATTCTTACACCGGGGAGCTGTTTTTT
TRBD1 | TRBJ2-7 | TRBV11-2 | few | CASSSDRGGYEQYF | TGTGCCAGCAGTTCCGACAGGGGGGGTTACGAGCAGTACTTC
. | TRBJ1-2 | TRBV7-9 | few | CASQGYGYTF | TGTGCCAGCCAGGGCTATGGCTACACCTTC
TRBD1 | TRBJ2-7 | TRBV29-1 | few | CSVGTGTSEQYF | TGCAGCGTGGGGACAGGGACCAGCGAGCAGTACTTC
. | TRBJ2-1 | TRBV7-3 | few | CASSLVSGLSSYNEQFF | TGTGCCAGCAGCTTAGTGTCGGGGCTTAGCTCCTACAATGAGCAGTTCTTC
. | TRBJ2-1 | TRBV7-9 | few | CASSVRESSYNEQFF | TGTGCCAGCAGCGTACGGGAAAGCTCCTACAATGAGCAGTTCTTC
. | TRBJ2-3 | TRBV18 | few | CASSPTRQNGDTQYF | TGTGCCAGCTCACCAACCCGGCAAAACGGAGATACGCAGTATTTT
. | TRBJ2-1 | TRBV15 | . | CATSRERSSYNEQFF | TGTGCCACCAGCAGAGAGAGAAGCTCCTACAATGAGCAGTTCTTC
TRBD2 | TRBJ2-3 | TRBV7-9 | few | CASSFRPSRDYPTDTQYF | TGTGCCAGCAGCTTTAGGCCTTCAAGGGACTATCCCACAGATACGCAGTATTTT
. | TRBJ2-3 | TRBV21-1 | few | CASSKYRDHDTDTQYF | TGTGCCAGCAGCAAGTACCGGGACCACGACACAGATACGCAGTATTTT
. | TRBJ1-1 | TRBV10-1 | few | CASSPQGRTEAFF | TGCGCCAGCTCCCCCCAGGGTCGGACTGAAGCTTTCTTT
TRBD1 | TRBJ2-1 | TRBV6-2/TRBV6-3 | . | CASSDPGQRQFF | TGTGCCAGCAGTGACCCGGGACAGAGGCAGTTCTTC
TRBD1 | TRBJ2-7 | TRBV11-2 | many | CASSLDRGPSYEQYF | TGTGCCAGCAGCCTCGACAGGGGACCTTCCTACGAGCAGTACTTC
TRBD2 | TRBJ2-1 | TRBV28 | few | CASSVSGRPGSYNEQFF | TGTGCCAGCAGTGTTAGCGGGAGGCCCGGCTCCTACAATGAGCAGTTCTTC
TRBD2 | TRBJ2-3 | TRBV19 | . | CASATSGGPTDTQYF | TGTGCCAGTGCGACATCGGGAGGCCCCACAGATACGCAGTATTTT
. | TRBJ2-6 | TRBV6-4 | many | CASSDSGAGANVLTF | TGTGCCAGCAGTGACTCGGGGGCTGGGGCCAACGTCCTGACTTTC
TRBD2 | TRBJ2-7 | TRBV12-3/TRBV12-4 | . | CASSPRLAGAYEQYF | TGTGCCAGCAGCCCAAGACTAGCGGGCGCCTACGAGCAGTACTTC
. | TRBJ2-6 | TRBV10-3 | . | CAIARGSAANVLTF | TGTGCCATCGCACGGGGGTCTGCGGCCAACGTCCTGACTTTC
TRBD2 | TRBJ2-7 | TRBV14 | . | CASSRLAGGDEQYF | TGTGCCAGCAGCCGACTAGCGGGAGGTGACGAGCAGTACTTC
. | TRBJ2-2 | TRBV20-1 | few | CSAKTPGELFF | TGCAGTGCAAAGACTCCCGGGGAGCTGTTTTTT
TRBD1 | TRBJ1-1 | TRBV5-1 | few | CASSQGQIEKAFF | TGCGCCAGCAGCCAGGGACAGATAGAAAAAGCTTTCTTT
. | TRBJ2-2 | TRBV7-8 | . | CASSLVGVRDTGELFF | TGTGCCAGCAGCTTAGTTGGGGTCCGGGACACCGGGGAGCTGTTTTTT
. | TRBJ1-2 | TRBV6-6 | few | CASSYSTANYGYTF | TGTGCCAGCAGTTACTCGACAGCTAACTATGGCTACACCTTC
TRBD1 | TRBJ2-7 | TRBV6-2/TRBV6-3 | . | CASSYGPPSDRGSLFSYEQYF | TGTGCCAGCAGTTACGGTCCCCCTTCCGACAGGGGGTCCCTGTTCTCCTACGAGCAGTACTTC
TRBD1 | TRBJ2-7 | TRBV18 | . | CASSPTGFEQYF | TGTGCCAGCTCACCGACAGGGTTCGAGCAGTACTTC
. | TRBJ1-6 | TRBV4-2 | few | CASSQDVDGNSPLHF | TGTGCCAGCAGCCAAGACGTGGACGGGAATTCACCCCTCCACTTT
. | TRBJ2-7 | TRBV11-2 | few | CASSLRAYEQYF | TGTGCCAGCAGCTTAAGGGCCTACGAGCAGTACTTC
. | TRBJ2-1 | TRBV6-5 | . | CASSSPSPYNEQFF | TGTGCCAGCAGCTCCCCCTCGCCATACAATGAGCAGTTCTTC
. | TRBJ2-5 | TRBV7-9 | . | CASSLPSDTSQETQYF | TGTGCCAGCAGCTTACCCTCAGACACGTCCCAAGAGACCCAGTACTTC
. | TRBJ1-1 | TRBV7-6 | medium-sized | CASSLAGGQMNTEAFF | TGTGCCAGCAGCTTAGCGGGAGGGCAAATGAACACTGAAGCTTTCTTT
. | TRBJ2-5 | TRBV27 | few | CASSLTGLKTQYF | TGTGCCAGCAGTTTAACAGGGTTGAAGACCCAGTACTTC
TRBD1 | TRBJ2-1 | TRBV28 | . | CASRTPGQGWGEQFF | TGTGCCAGCAGAACCCCGGGACAGGGTTGGGGTGAGCAGTTCTTC
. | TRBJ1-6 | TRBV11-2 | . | CASSLGGSNSPLHF | TGTGCCAGCAGCTTAGGAGGGTCGAATTCACCCCTCCACTTT
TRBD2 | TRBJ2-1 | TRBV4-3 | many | CASSQDLAGSNEQFF | TGCGCCAGCAGCCAAGATCTAGCGGGGAGCAATGAGCAGTTCTTC
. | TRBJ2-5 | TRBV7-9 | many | CASSLALRLTAQETQYF | TGTGCCAGCAGCTTAGCGCTGCGGCTGACGGCCCAAGAGACCCAGTACTTC
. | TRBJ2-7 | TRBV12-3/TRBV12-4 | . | CASSRTDKGEQYF | TGTGCCAGCAGTAGGACAGACAAAGGGGAGCAGTACTTC
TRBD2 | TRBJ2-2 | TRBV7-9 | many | CASSETSGRGYRTGELFF | TGTGCCAGCAGCGAGACTAGCGGACGGGGTTATCGAACCGGGGAGCTGTTTTTT
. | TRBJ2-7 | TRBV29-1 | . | CSVHKGPYEQYF | TGCAGCGTTCATAAGGGCCCCTACGAGCAGTACTTC
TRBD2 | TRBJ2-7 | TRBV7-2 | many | CASSLGAGVPPEQYF | TGTGCCAGCAGCTTAGGGGCGGGGGTCCCCCCCGAGCAGTACTTC
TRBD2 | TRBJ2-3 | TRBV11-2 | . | CASSVGLAGAWADTQYF | TGTGCCAGCAGCGTGGGACTAGCGGGAGCCTGGGCAGATACGCAGTATTTT
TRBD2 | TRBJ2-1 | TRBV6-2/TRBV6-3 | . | CASSYTGLAGSSYNEQFF | TGTGCCAGCAGTTACACGGGACTAGCGGGGAGCTCCTACAATGAGCAGTTCTTC
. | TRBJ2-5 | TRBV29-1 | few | CSVEDLSGVLIETQYF | TGCAGCGTTGAAGATCTTTCAGGGGTTTTAATTGAGACCCAGTACTTC
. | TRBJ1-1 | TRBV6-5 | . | CASRPDRTYGAEAFF | TGTGCCAGCAGACCAGATAGGACGTACGGGGCTGAAGCTTTCTTT
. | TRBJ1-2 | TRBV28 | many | CASTNSPGVGSYGYTF | TGTGCCAGCACTAATTCCCCCGGGGTCGGAAGCTATGGCTACACCTTC
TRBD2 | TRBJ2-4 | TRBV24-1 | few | CATSREGNIQYF | TGTGCCACCTCACGGGAGGGAAACATTCAGTACTTC